What follows are 24 T cell receptor beta chains derived from one specimen sequenced in a study of vaccination effects on CD4 cells after COVID-19. Generated by immunoSEQ multiplex PCR, the TCRdb table keeps only in-frame clones and is missing some. Here the sample spans roughly 50,000 clones, over 75% being singletons. These receptors' antigens are unknown. Pools of viral peptides were used by the ViraFEST assay to expand antigen-specific CD4+ T cells ahead of sequencing. Upon completion of around eleven days in culture, CD4+ T cells were isolated. The sample in question was CD4+ T cells from PBMCs cultured with HCoV-229E spike peptides, obtained before COVID-19 vaccination. These receptors were collected from a human donor who received a COVID-19 vaccine.

The chain employs TRBV27 and TRBJ2-3; D is undetermined. The V end lost 3 bases, the J end lost 2 bases, and 18 bases lay between the germline ends. The CDR3 has 17 residues. CDR1 and CDR2 from the germline V gene are MNHEY and SMNVEV (reference sequence). The CDR3 DNA sequence: TGTGCCAGCAGTTTCAACCGTCTGGTGGTATCCACAGATACGCAGTATTTT. Protein: CASSFNRLVVSTDTQYF.

V gene TRBV28 combines with J gene TRBJ1-3, with D perhaps matching TRBD1 (6 bases). Germline-derived CDR1 and CDR2 are MDHEN and SYDVKM. The CDR3 has 16 residues. Trimming removed 6 bases at V and 0 bases at J, with 15 bases between. The CDR3 sequence is CASRTPGQSSGNTIYF. CDR3 nucleotides: TGTGCCAGCAGAACCCCCGGACAGAGCTCTGGAAACACCATATATTTT.

V and J are TRBV19 and TRBJ1-4; the D gene is possibly TRBD1 (5 bases). The CDR3 contains 15 residues. The V gene's germline CDR1 is LNHDA and CDR2 SQIVND (reference sequence). V lost 10 bases, J lost 8 bases, and 23 bases lay in between. The CDR3 DNA sequence: TGTGCCACATCGGCCCCCGGGGGGGTGGCGGAAAAACTGTTTTTT. Translation gives CATSAPGGVAEKLFF.

V and J are TRBV5-5 and TRBJ1-6; D gene ambiguous. Trimming cost V 1 base and J 0 bases, with 11 bases left between them. CDR1 is SGHKS, CDR2 YYEKEE, per germline (reference sequence). CDR3 length equals 17 residues. Here the CDR3 DNA reads TGTGCCAGCAGCTTGTTAGTCGATGGCTCCTATAATTCACCCCTCCACTTT. It yields the protein CASSLLVDGSYNSPLHF.

The chain employs TRBV7-2 and TRBJ2-2; 12 bases are shared with TRBD2. CDR3 length: 18 residues. CDR1 and CDR2 (germline): SGHTA, FQGNSA. J gave up 4 bases and V 1 base, and 7 bases lay outside the gene matches. The CDR3 coding sequence is TGTGCCAGCAGCTTAGGTCTAGCGGGGGGGCCGAGCACCGGGGAGCTGTTTTTT. Translating it yields CASSLGLAGGPSTGELFF.

This clone has just one count. This chain uses TRBV6-1 with TRBJ1-5, with 9 nucleotides matching TRBD1. Trimming removed 7 bases from V and 7 bases from J; junction bases left unmatched: 11. From germline, CDR1 is MNHNS and CDR2 SASEGT. This CDR3 has 15 residues. The CDR3 DNA reads as TGTGCCAGCACGTTAGGGGGACAGGGTAGCCAGCCCCAGCATTTT. Translated: CASTLGGQGSQPQHF.

This clone has only one observation. This chain connects TRBV5-1 to TRBJ2-5; 7 nucleotides match TRBD1. The length of the CDR3 is 15 residues. V lost 0 bases, J lost 2 bases, and 4 bases stayed unmatched. CDR1 and CDR2 (germline): SGHRS, YFSETQ. CDR3 coding DNA: TGCGCCAGCAGCTTGGCGCCCAGGGGGCAAGAGACCCAGTACTTC. This codes for CASSLAPRGQETQYF. Based on the CDR3 plus reference TRBV5-1 and TRBJ2-5, the full variable domain is KAGVTQTPRYLIKTRGQQVTLSCSPISGHRSVSWYQQTPGQGLQFLFEYFSETQRNKGNFPGRFSGRQFSNSRSEMNVSTLELGDSALYLCASSLAPRGQETQYFGPGTRLLVL.

V usage is TRBV5-8 and J usage is TRBJ2-1, with 8 nucleotides matching TRBD1. Germline V gene data show CDR1 as SGHTS and CDR2 as YDEGEE. Trimming cost V 7 bases and J 4 bases; bases outside gene matches: 16. The CDR3 covers 17 residues. CDR3 region: CASPAWTGMTAYNEQFF. As DNA, the CDR3 is TGTGCCAGCCCGGCTTGGACAGGGATGACCGCGTACAATGAGCAGTTCTTC.

The CDR3: CATSDSSARRNTIYF. The CDR3 nucleotides are TGTGCCACCAGTGATTCGTCGGCCCGGAGGAACACCATATATTTT. J is TRBJ1-3 and V is TRBV24-1, with D unresolved. The CDR3 totals 15 residues. Trimming left V 2 bases short and J 7 bases short, with 14 bases between. CDR1 and CDR2 (germline): KGHDR, SFDVKD.

The gene calls are TRBV6-4 and TRBJ2-3; 9 bases fit TRBD1. After removal of 4 bases from V and 6 bases from J, the junction contained 11 bases not matched to a gene. This CDR3 has 16 residues. The germline CDR1 and CDR2 sequences are MRHNA and SNTAGT. As DNA, the CDR3 is TGTGCCAGCAGTGCGTTGGGACAGGGAGGATCTGATACGCAGTATTTT. It is translated as CASSALGQGGSDTQYF.

The V and J genes are TRBV5-1 and TRBJ2-4; either TRBD1 or TRBD2 may supply D (5 bases each). This CDR3 has 16 amino acids. CDR1 is SGHRS and CDR2 is YFSETQ in the germline V gene. Trimming took 4 bases from V and 4 from J, leaving 18 bases between them. CDR3 protein: CASSPNPAREKNIQYF. CDR3 in DNA: TGCGCCAGCAGCCCGAACCCCGCCAGGGAGAAAAACATTCAGTACTTC.

Turning to this clone: Compared with germline, one end of the junction differs, possibly owing to a read error. The chain employs TRBV14 and TRBJ2-5; 7 positions agree with TRBD2. The germline CDR1 and CDR2 sequences are SGHDN and FVKESK. This CDR3 region has 15 residues. DNA of the CDR3: TGTGCCAGCAGCCCGCCTCTGGGGGGGGACCTCCGGATGGACTTC. Protein: CASSPPLGGDLRMDF.

The chain uses TRBV18 and TRBJ1-6; TRBD1 matches at 9 bases. V lost 2 bases to trimming and J lost 5 bases; unmatched junction nucleotides: 1. This CDR3 spans 15 amino acids. Germline lookup yields CDR1 KGHSH and CDR2 LQKENI. The CDR3 loop reads CASSPGQGNNSPLHF. DNA for the CDR3: TGTGCCAGCTCACCAGGACAGGGGAATAATTCACCCCTCCACTTT.

V is TRBV2 and J is TRBJ2-6; perhaps TRBD2 as D (5 bases). Germline CDR1 is SNHLY and CDR2 is FYNNEI. The CDR3 totals 15 residues. V lost 7 bases to trimming and J lost 0 bases, with 10 bases between them. The CDR3 spells CASTRDNSGANVLTF. The DNA for the CDR3 is TGTGCCAGCACTCGGGATAACTCTGGGGCCAACGTCCTGACTTTC.

The chain recombines TRBV7-2 with TRBJ2-2; 12 bases fit TRBD1. The V segment lost 4 bases and the J segment 5 bases; nucleotides outside the gene matches: 5. The germline CDR1 and CDR2 sequences are SGHTA and FQGNSA. CDR3 length equals 16 residues. As DNA, the CDR3 is TGTGCCAGCAGCTCCGGGACAGGGGGCTTTACCGGGGAGCTGTTTTTT. It is translated as CASSSGTGGFTGELFF.

The chain uses TRBV6-2 or TRBV6-3 and TRBJ2-3; 10 nucleotides match TRBD2. This CDR3 comprises 18 residues. Losses at the gene ends were 1 base for V and 4 bases for J; bases not matched to a gene: 11. Germline values: CDR1 MNHEY, CDR2 SVGEGT. CDR3 sequence reads: CASSYYGGQRGGADTQYF. DNA of the CDR3: TGTGCCAGCAGTTACTACGGGGGACAGCGGGGGGGCGCAGATACGCAGTATTTT.

This clone was picked up one time. This rearrangement joins TRBV9 to TRBJ1-1; 9 positions match TRBD1. The junction had 17 bases not matched to a gene; V was cut back by 4 bases and J by 7 bases. The CDR3 has 17 residues. Germline CDR1 SGDLS, CDR2 YYNGEE. CDR3 sequence: CASSPTGTGNRRSEAFF. In nucleotides, the CDR3 is TGTGCCAGCAGCCCTACCGGGACAGGGAATCGACGGAGTGAAGCTTTCTTT.

This chain uses TRBV19 with TRBJ2-3; 7 bases match TRBD1. Germline V gene data show CDR1 as LNHDA and CDR2 as SQIVND (reference sequence). The CDR3 covers 14 residues. Germline trimming cut 7 bases from V and 5 bases from J; bases unmatched to any gene: 9. CDR3 loop: CASNLRGRIDTQYF. DNA of the CDR3: TGTGCCAGTAATTTGAGGGGGCGCATAGATACGCAGTATTTT. Based on the CDR3 plus reference TRBV19 and TRBJ2-3, the full variable domain is DGGITQSPKYLFRKEGQNVTLSCEQNLNHDAMYWYRQDPGQGLRLIYYSQIVNDFQKGDIAEGYSVSREKKESFPLTVTSAQKNPTAFYLCASNLRGRIDTQYFGPGTRLTVL.

Here the CDR3 reads CASSQGGGAYNEQFF. CDR3 sequence (DNA): TGTGCCAGCAGCCAAGGAGGGGGCGCCTACAATGAGCAGTTCTTC. The chain links TRBV11-2 to TRBJ2-1; a weak D match, TRBD1 (7 bases). The CDR3 length is 15 residues. The germline V and J ends were trimmed by 5 bases and 2 bases, with 13 bases remaining between them. From germline, CDR1 is SGHAT and CDR2 FQNNGV.

The gene calls are TRBV11-1 and TRBJ2-1, with D hard to call. CDR1 and CDR2 (germline): SGHAT, FQDESV (reference sequence). The CDR3 runs 14 residues. Trimming took 2 bases from V and 6 from J, leaving 11 bases between them. CDR3 loop: CASSLTPRSNEQFF. The DNA for the CDR3 is TGTGCCAGCAGCTTAACCCCTAGATCCAATGAGCAGTTCTTC.

The J gene is TRBJ2-3, the V gene TRBV14; D may be TRBD2 (5 bases). Germline values: CDR1 SGHDN, CDR2 FVKESK. The length of the CDR3 is 11 residues. V shed 4 bases and J shed 7 bases, with 6 bases lying between them. Here the CDR3 reads CASSPGNTQYF. CDR3 nucleotide sequence: TGTGCCAGCAGCCCGGGGAATACGCAGTATTTT.

The CDR3 DNA is TGTGCCAGCAGTGAAACCAGAGGGTACCATGGCTACACCTTC. Residues: CASSETRGYHGYTF. The chain is built from TRBV2 and TRBJ1-2, with unresolved D. This CDR3 region has 14 residues. V shed 2 bases and J shed 6 bases, with 13 bases lying between them. Germline CDR1 and CDR2: SNHLY and FYNNEI.

The CDR3 DNA sequence: TGTGCCAGCAGCACTACGAACACCGGGGAGCTGTTTTTT. Its protein is CASSTTNTGELFF. The rearrangement links TRBV7-8 to TRBJ2-2; unclear D gene. From germline, CDR1 is SGHVS and CDR2 FQNEAQ. There are 13 residues in the CDR3. The germline V and J ends were trimmed by 5 bases and 0 bases, with 4 bases remaining between them. Looking up the rest from reference TRBV7-8 and TRBJ2-2 gives the full variable domain: GAGVSQSPRYKVAKRGQDVALRCDPISGHVSLFWYQQALGQGPEFLTYFQNEAQLDKSGLPSDRFFAERPEGSVSTLKIQRTQQEDSAVYLCASSTTNTGELFFGEGSRLTVL.

Here the CDR3 DNA reads TGTGCCAGCAGCCAATACCCCAGGGGAGCAGTCCGATATGGCTACACCTTC. It yields the protein CASSQYPRGAVRYGYTF. The chain links TRBV3-1 (or the pseudogene TRBV3-2) to TRBJ1-2, with D maybe TRBD1 (6 bases). Germline CDR1 is LGHDT and CDR2 is YNNKEL (reference sequence). CDR3 length: 17 amino acids. The ends were cut back, 2 bases at V and 5 bases at J, with 21 bases in the middle.